The 7 T cell receptor beta chains listed next were all sequenced from one sample in a study of blood T cell repertoires in COVID-19. TCRdb keeps only in-frame clones here, not all; method: immunoSEQ multiplex PCR. The table has around 260,000 clones, 89% seen once. The sample comprised peripheral blood. Receptor source: a woman in her thirties or forties who had recovered from COVID-19.

The CDR3 DNA reads as TGCGCCAGCAGCTTGGGGACTAGCGGGAGATCATTGTACGAGCAGTACTTC. This gives the protein CASSLGTSGRSLYEQYF. The rearrangement joins TRBV5-1 to TRBJ2-7, with 13 bases aligning to TRBD2. CDR1 SGHRS and CDR2 YFSETQ come from the germline V gene. V was clipped by 0 bases and J by 4 bases; unmatched bases: 7. The CDR3 contains 17 residues.

J is TRBJ2-5 and V is TRBV6-2 or TRBV6-3; 8 nucleotides agree with TRBD2. CDR1 and CDR2 (germline): MNHEY, SVGEGT. The CDR3 consists of 14 residues. V dropped 2 bases and J dropped 4; count of bases not matched to a gene: 3. The CDR3 is CASSYLSGRETQYF. CDR3 DNA sequence: TGTGCCAGCAGTTACCTCAGCGGGAGAGAGACCCAGTACTTC.

CDR3 region: CSVEEGLRSSYNEQFF. The CDR3 DNA reads TGCAGCGTTGAAGAGGGACTACGAAGCTCCTACAATGAGCAGTTCTTC. This chain connects TRBV29-1 to TRBJ2-1; TRBD2 agrees at 7 bases. CDR3 length: 16 amino acids. CDR1 SQVTM and CDR2 ANQGSEA come from the germline V gene. With V trimmed by 0 bases and J by 0 bases, 5 bases remained unmatched.

This clone has ten or more counts. The chain uses TRBV6-2 or TRBV6-3 and TRBJ1-2; tentatively, D is TRBD1 (6 bases). Germline CDR1 and CDR2: MNHEY and SVGEGT. The CDR3 consists of 13 residues. Trimming shortened V by 6 bases and J by 2 bases, and 10 bases separated the two germline ends. The CDR3 protein is CASSRTDNYGYTF. Written as DNA, the CDR3 is TGTGCCAGCAGCCGGACAGACAACTATGGCTACACCTTC.

The gene calls are TRBV5-1 and TRBJ2-7; no definite D call. V lost 4 bases to trimming and J lost 2 bases, with 13 bases between them. There are 14 residues in the CDR3. CDR1 is SGHRS, CDR2 YFSETQ, per germline. Written as DNA, the CDR3 is TGCGCCAGCAGCCGCAGGTCTCACGCCTACGAGCAGTACTTC. Protein: CASSRRSHAYEQYF.

In its sample, this clone was seen once. The rearrangement joins TRBV19 to TRBJ1-1; D is uncertain. V dropped 9 bases and J dropped 6 bases, with 14 bases sitting between them. CDR3 size: 12 residues. CDR1 is LNHDA and CDR2 is SQIVND in the germline V gene (reference sequence). The CDR3 reads CASGSGVAEAFF. The DNA for the CDR3 is TGTGCCAGCGGGAGTGGGGTTGCTGAAGCTTTCTTT.

This CDR3 is CASSPLAGEVYEQYF. CDR3 nucleotide sequence: TGTGCCAGCAGTCCCTTAGCGGGAGAGGTGTACGAGCAGTACTTC. This chain joins TRBV27 and TRBJ2-7, with 9 bases that match TRBD2. Per the germline V gene, CDR1 is MNHEY and CDR2 is SMNVEV (reference sequence). The CDR3 loop spans 15 amino acids. V trimming: 5 bases; J trimming: 4 bases; junction bases outside the gene matches: 9.